There are a few counts of the clone carrying this T cell receptor (beta chain). The data belong to a study of blood T cell repertoires in COVID-19. Generated by immunoSEQ multiplex PCR, the TCRdb table keeps only in-frame clones and is missing some. The sample includes around 180,000 clones, around two thirds seen only once; the top ten take under 3.5%. The CDR3 is 13 residues long. V lost 3 bases to trimming and J lost 4 bases, with 10 bases between them. The V gene's germline CDR1 is DFQATT and CDR2 SNEGSKA (reference sequence). This TCR derives from an elderly woman with acute or convalescent COVID-19. The chain combines TRBV20-1 with TRBJ1-5; D uncertain. The specimen sequenced was peripheral blood. CDR3 sequence (DNA): TGCAGTGCTAGTATGGAGAAGAATCAGCCCCAGCATTTT. Amino acid sequence: CSASMEKNQPQHF.